A selection of T cell receptor beta chains follows, all from one sample in a study of circulating CD8 cells and anti-PD-1 response in melanoma. TCRdb redid the calling of the reads with MiXCR, one entry per CDR3 protein. The table shows hundreds of distinct CDR3 sequences, with about an eighth occurring only once. Sequencing used CD8+ T cells from PBMCs, obtained at baseline or after one month of anti-PD-1 therapy (not recorded which). The receptors derive from a human donor with melanoma. CDR3s include the opening cysteine and the closing phenylalanine or tryptophan. D genes are given only for firm matches. Size is stated as how often the clone was seen (once, few, many) or a class if it is expanded.

large TRBJ2-7 - TRBV20-1 TGCAGTGCTAGTGCGGCCCCCTTCACGACACCCAACTACGAGCAGTACTTC CSASAAPFTTPNYEQYF
medium-sized TRBJ1-1 - TRBV20-1 TGCAGTGCTAGAGCGCCTTTACGGACTGAAGCTTTCTTT CSARAPLRTEAFF
medium-sized TRBJ2-1 - TRBV7-2 TGTGCCAGCAGCTTAGGGGTTGGCTACAATGAGCAGTTCTTC CASSLGVGYNEQFF
large TRBJ1-1 - TRBV7-2 TGTGCCAGCAGCCAAAGCGGCCCAGGGCGTTTTATGAACACTGAAGCTTTCTTT CASSQSGPGRFMNTEAFF
large TRBJ2-7 - TRBV3-1 TGTGCCAGCAGCCAAGCCAGTGGAGGGGTCGAGCAGTACTTC CASSQASGGVEQYF
large TRBJ1-2 - TRBV19 TGTGCCAGTAGTATTACCGGGCTCTATGGCTACACCTTC CASSITGLYGYTF
large TRBJ1-2 TRBD1 TRBV7-2 TGTGCCAGCAGCCTTACAGGGGTCGGCTACACCTTC CASSLTGVGYTF
medium-sized TRBJ2-3 - TRBV19 TGTGCCAGCGGGTGGCGGGGCACAGATACGCAGTATTTT CASGWRGTDTQYF
large TRBJ1-1 - TRBV19 TGTGCCAGTAGTATTATGACTGAAGCTTTCTTT CASSIMTEAFF
large TRBJ1-1 - TRBV28 TGTGCCAGCAGTTTTACAGACATGAACACTGAAGCTTTCTTT CASSFTDMNTEAFF
large TRBJ2-7 - TRBV5-1 TGCGCCAGCAGCCCGGGATCCTACACGGGCTACGAGCAGTACTTC CASSPGSYTGYEQYF
hyperexpanded TRBJ2-1 - TRBV5-1 TGCGCCAGCAGCCCGGAGGACGCTAGCTCCTACAATGAGCAGTTCTTC CASSPEDASSYNEQFF
medium-sized TRBJ2-7 TRBD1 TRBV28 TGTGCCAGCAGTCCCCCCCGGGACAGTTCCTACGAGCAGTACTTC CASSPPRDSSYEQYF
large TRBJ1-5 TRBD1 TRBV2 TGTGCCAGCAGTGAAGCAGGACAGGGCAATCAGCCCCAGCATTTT CASSEAGQGNQPQHF